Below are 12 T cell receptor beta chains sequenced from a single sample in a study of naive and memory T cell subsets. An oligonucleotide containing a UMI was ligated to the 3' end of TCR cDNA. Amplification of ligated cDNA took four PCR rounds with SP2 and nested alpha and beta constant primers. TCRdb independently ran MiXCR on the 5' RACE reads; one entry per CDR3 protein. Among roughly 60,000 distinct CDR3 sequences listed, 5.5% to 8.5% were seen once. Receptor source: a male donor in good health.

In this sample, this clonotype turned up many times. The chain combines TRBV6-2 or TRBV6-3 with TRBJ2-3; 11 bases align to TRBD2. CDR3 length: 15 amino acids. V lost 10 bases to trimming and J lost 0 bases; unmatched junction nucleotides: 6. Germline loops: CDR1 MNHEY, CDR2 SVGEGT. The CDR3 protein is CATASGGSSTDTQYF. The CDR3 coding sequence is TGTGCCACCGCTAGCGGGGGGTCTAGCACAGATACGCAGTATTTT.

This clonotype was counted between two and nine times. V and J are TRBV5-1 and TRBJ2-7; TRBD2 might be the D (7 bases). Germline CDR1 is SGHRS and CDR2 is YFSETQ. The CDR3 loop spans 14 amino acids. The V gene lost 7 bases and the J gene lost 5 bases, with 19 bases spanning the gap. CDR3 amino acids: CASGGGAGDHEQYF. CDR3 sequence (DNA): TGCGCCAGCGGGGGGGGCGCGGGAGACCACGAGCAGTACTTC. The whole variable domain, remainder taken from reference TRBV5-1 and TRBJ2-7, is KAGVTQTPRYLIKTRGQQVTLSCSPISGHRSVSWYQQTPGQGLQFLFEYFSETQRNKGNFPGRFSGRQFSNSRSEMNVSTLELGDSALYLCASGGGAGDHEQYFGPGTRLTVT.

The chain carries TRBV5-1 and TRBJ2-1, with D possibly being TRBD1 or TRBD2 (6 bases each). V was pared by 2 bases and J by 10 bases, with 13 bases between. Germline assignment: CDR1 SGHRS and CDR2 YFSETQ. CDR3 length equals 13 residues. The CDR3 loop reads CASSFRGPQEQFF. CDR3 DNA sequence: TGCGCCAGCAGCTTCCGGGGGCCCCAGGAGCAGTTCTTC. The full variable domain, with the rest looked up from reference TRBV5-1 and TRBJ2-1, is KAGVTQTPRYLIKTRGQQVTLSCSPISGHRSVSWYQQTPGQGLQFLFEYFSETQRNKGNFPGRFSGRQFSNSRSEMNVSTLELGDSALYLCASSFRGPQEQFFGPGTRLTVL.

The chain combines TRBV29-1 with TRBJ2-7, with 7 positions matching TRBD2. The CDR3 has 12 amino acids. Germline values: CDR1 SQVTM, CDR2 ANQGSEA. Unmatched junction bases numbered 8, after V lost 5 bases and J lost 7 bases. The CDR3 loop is CSVLRMGGEQYF. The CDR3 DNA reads TGCAGCGTTCTGAGGATGGGAGGGGAGCAGTACTTC.

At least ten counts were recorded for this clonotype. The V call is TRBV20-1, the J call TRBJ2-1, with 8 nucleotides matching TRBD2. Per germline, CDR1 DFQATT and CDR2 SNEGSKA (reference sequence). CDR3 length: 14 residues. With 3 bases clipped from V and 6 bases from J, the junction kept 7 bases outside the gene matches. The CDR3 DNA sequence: TGCAGTGCTAGCCGGGGGCTAGCGGGCAATGAGCAGTTCTTC. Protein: CSASRGLAGNEQFF.

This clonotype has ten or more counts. CDR3 sequence reads: CASSDSSGSKETQYF. DNA for the CDR3: TGCGCCAGCAGTGATTCTAGCGGGTCCAAGGAGACCCAGTACTTC. This sequence joins TRBV10-1 and TRBJ2-5; 8 bases align to TRBD2. The CDR3 length is 15 residues. Trimming at V came to 3 bases and at J to 5 bases, leaving 8 bases not matched to a gene. From germline, CDR1 is WNHNN and CDR2 SYGVQD (reference sequence).

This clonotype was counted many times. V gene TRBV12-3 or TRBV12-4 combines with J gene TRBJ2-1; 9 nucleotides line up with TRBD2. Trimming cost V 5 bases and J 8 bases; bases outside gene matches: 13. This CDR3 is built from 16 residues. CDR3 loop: CASSRGIAGVSDEQFF. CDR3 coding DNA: TGTGCCAGCAGTCGTGGGATAGCGGGGGTGAGCGATGAGCAGTTCTTC.

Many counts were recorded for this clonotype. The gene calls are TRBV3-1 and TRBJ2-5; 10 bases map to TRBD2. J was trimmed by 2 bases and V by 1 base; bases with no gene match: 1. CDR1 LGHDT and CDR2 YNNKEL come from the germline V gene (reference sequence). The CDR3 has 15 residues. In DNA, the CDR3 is TGTGCCAGCAGCCAAGGGACTAGCGGACAAGAGACCCAGTACTTC. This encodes CASSQGTSGQETQYF.

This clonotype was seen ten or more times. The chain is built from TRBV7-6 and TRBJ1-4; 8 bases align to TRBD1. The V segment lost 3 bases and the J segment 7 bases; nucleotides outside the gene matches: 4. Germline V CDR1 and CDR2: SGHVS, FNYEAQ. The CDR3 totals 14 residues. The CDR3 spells CASSFGQGFEKLFF. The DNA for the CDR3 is TGTGCCAGCAGCTTTGGACAGGGCTTTGAAAAACTGTTTTTT. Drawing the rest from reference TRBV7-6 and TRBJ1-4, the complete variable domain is GAGVSQSPRYKVTKRGQDVALRCDPISGHVSLYWYRQALGQGPEFLTYFNYEAQQDKSGLPNDRFSAERPEGSISTLTIQRTEQRDSAMYRCASSFGQGFEKLFFGSGTQLSVL.

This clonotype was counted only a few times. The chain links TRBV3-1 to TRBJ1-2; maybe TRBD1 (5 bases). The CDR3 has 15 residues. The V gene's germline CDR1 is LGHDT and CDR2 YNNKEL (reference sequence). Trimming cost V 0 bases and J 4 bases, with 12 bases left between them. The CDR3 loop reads CASSQDRGSGYGYTF. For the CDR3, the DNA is TGTGCCAGCAGCCAAGATCGGGGCTCGGGCTATGGCTACACCTTC.

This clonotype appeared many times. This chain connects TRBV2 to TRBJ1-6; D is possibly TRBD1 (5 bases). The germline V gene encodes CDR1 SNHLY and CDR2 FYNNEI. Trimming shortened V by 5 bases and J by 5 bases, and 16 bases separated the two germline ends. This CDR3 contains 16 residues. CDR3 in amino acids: CASSYRDAIDNSPLHF. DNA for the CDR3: TGTGCCAGCAGTTACCGGGACGCCATAGATAATTCACCCCTCCACTTT.

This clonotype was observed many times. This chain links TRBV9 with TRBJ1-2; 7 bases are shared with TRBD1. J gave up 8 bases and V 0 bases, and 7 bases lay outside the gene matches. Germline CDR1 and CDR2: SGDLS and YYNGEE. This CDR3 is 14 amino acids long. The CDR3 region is CASSVGSGGQGYTF. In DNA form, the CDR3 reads TGTGCCAGCAGCGTAGGTTCCGGGGGACAGGGCTACACCTTC.